The following is a T cell receptor beta chain sequence with its context. The sample originates from a study of T-cell reconstitution after alpha-beta-depleted transplantation in children. CDR3 length: 13 residues. Trimming pared 6 bases from V and 4 bases from J, leaving 13 bases between. Germline V CDR1 and CDR2: DFQATT, SNEGSKA (reference sequence). Unique molecular identifiers tagged the TCRbeta library. TCRdb itself ran the PCR reads through MiXCR, one entry per CDR3 protein. The profile shows roughly 500,000 distinct CDR3 sequences, roughly an eighth of them singletons. Material: PBMCs from the stem cell graft donor, obtained from the stem cell graft. This sequence originates from a human donor who donated a stem cell graft to a child with combined immunodeficiency. J is TRBJ1-5 and V is TRBV20-1, with unresolved D. CDR3 protein: CSALDGINQPQHF. CDR3 in DNA: TGCAGTGCATTGGACGGAATAAATCAGCCCCAGCATTTT.